This T cell receptor (beta chain) was sequenced in a study of blood T cell repertoires in COVID-19. Across the study: The origin of the acute and convalescent COVID-19 samples was the United States, Italy and Spain. Sample material is recorded as cDNA or gDNA derived from T cells, B-cell-depleted T cells, or PBMCs.

Germline CDR1 reads LNHDA; CDR2 reads SQIVND (reference sequence). This CDR3 comprises 13 residues. V lost 7 bases to trimming and J lost 6 bases; unmatched junction nucleotides: 6. Original analysis: Reference gene primer amplification gave estimated nucleated cell counts. Using immunoSEQ multiplex PCR, the repertoire was profiled, and TCRdb retains in-frame clones only, with some absent. D and trimming come from the DNA, and the V and J calls and clone size come from that table. The table records about 200,000 clones, around nine tenths of them present only once. The receptor's source is a man aged 60-69 years who had recovered from COVID-19. The V and J genes are TRBV19 and TRBJ1-2, with 9 bases aligning to TRBD1. Sequenced material: peripheral blood. The CDR3 bases are TGTGCCAGTATCCCACAGGGGGCGGATGGCTACACCTTC. It specifies CASIPQGADGYTF.